The source of this TCR beta chain is a study of blood T cells in healthy people across ages. General study results and limits: Diversity of TCR beta per million T cells declined in a roughly linear way with age. Strongly correlated with naive T cell percentage was TCR beta diversity.

The CDR3 is 13 residues long. V was trimmed by 5 bases and J by 7 bases, leaving 14 bases between them. CDR1 and CDR2 (germline): SEHNR, FQNEAQ (reference sequence). A sample-barcoded 5' primer and a J-beta primer mix were used in a second PCR of about 7 to 12 cycles. Carrying 12 random nucleotides, a template-switch adaptor labeled each individual cDNA molecule. MiXCR, run by TCRdb on the 5' RACE reads, gives a single entry per CDR3 protein. The repertoire holds fewer than 900,000 distinct CDR3 sequences, with approximately 43% as singletons. This clonotype occurred many times. As yet, its antigen is unknown.

The sequenced sample was blood. This sequence joins TRBV7-9 and TRBJ1-2, with D hard to call. The TCR originated in a woman in her fifties or sixties in good health. This chain's CDR3 is CASSVVSGSGYTF. The CDR3 DNA reads TGTGCCAGCAGCGTAGTCTCGGGGTCTGGCTACACCTTC.